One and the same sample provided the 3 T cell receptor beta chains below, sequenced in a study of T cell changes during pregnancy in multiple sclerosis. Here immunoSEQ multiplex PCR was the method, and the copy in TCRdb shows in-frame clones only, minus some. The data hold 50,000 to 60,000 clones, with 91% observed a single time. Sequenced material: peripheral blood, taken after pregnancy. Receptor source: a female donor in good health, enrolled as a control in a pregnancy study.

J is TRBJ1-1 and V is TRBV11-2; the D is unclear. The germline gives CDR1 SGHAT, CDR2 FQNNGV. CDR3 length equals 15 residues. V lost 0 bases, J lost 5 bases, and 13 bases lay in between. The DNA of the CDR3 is TGTGCCAGCAGCTTAGAAGGCCGGGGATTAACTGAAGCTTTCTTT. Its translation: CASSLEGRGLTEAFF.

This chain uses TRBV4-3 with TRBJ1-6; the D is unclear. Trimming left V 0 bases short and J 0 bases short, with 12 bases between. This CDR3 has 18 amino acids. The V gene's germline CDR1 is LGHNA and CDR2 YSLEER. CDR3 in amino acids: CASSQDRQRSSYNSPLHF. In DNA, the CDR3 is TGCGCCAGCAGCCAAGATCGTCAGAGGAGCTCCTATAATTCACCCCTCCACTTT.

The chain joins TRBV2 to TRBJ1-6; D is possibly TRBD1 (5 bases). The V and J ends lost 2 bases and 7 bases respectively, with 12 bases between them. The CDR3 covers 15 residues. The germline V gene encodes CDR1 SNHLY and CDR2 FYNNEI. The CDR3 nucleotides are TGTGCCAGCAGTGAAAGGGGCCGGGGGAATTCACCCCTCCACTTT. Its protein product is CASSERGRGNSPLHF. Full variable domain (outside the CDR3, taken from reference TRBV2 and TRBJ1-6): EPEVTQTPSHQVTQMGQEVILRCVPISNHLYFYWYRQILGQKVEFLVSFYNNEISEKSEIFDDQFSVERPDGSNFTLKIRSTKLEDSAMYFCASSERGRGNSPLHFGNGTRLTVT.